This T cell receptor (beta chain) was found in a study of T cells in Graves' hyperthyroidism and ophthalmopathy. In its sample, this clonotype was seen many times. Using RNA transcripts as the source, TCR beta CDR3 regions were amplified. With the HTBI primer set, the TCR CDR3 went through a first round of RT-PCR. TCRdb passed the multiplex PCR reads through MiXCR, listing each CDR3 protein once. The repertoire holds 490,000 or so distinct CDR3 sequences, with about 16% as singletons. Trimming shortened V by 5 bases and J by 4 bases, and 8 bases separated the two germline ends. The CDR3 consists of 12 residues. CDR1 and CDR2 from the germline V gene are PRHDT and FYEKMQ (reference sequence).

This sequence originates from a woman in her thirties with Graves' ophthalmopathy. Sequencing was carried out using blood. The chain employs TRBV13 and TRBJ1-1; D gene unclear. In nucleotides, the CDR3 is TGTGCCAGCAGCACCCGGGGCACTGAAGCTTTCTTT. This encodes CASSTRGTEAFF. Full variable domain (missing parts from reference TRBV13 and TRBJ1-1): AAGVIQSPRHLIKEKRETATLKCYPIPRHDTVYWYQQGPGQDPQFLISFYEKMQSDKGSIPDRFSAQQFSDYHSELNMSSLELGDSALYFCASSTRGTEAFFGQGTRLTVV.